This T cell receptor beta chain was observed in a study of post-analysis software for immune sequencing data. There are a few counts of this clonotype. Its antigen is unidentified. The CDR3 totals 13 residues. Germline V gene sequence: CDR1 SGHVS, CDR2 FNYEAQ. V lost 1 base, J lost 7 bases, and 7 bases lay in between. Presence of unique molecular identifiers characterized the TCR beta cDNA libraries. TCRdb recomputed calls from the PCR reads with MiXCR, one row per CDR3 protein. The profile shows a few hundred thousand distinct CDR3 sequences, roughly 38% of them singletons. Study-wide findings and caveats: When patients were compared with controls, about five TRBV segments were more frequent, TRBV5-6, TRBV5-1 and TRBV20-1 among them. Compared with controls, patients showed significantly lower normalized Chao1 diversity.

This receptor was taken from a girl aged 2 to 10 with multiple sclerosis. The sequenced material came from blood. The J gene is TRBJ1-4, the V gene TRBV7-6; no clear D gene. The CDR3 spells CASSLVPIEKLFF. The CDR3 region has the DNA TGTGCCAGCAGCTTAGTGCCCATTGAAAAACTGTTTTTT.